A selection of T cell receptor beta chains follows, all from one sample in a study of somatic mutations in cytotoxic T cells in rheumatoid arthritis. Assay used: immunoSEQ multiplex PCR; TCRdb lists only in-frame clones, some missing. The sample includes about 11,000 clones, 74% of them seen just once. Sequencing was carried out using CD8+ T cells sorted from blood. These receptors came from a man aged 65 to 85 in good health. The CDR3 runs from the conserved cysteine through the conserved F or W. A D gene is named only where the DNA matches it firmly. Size tells how often a clone was seen (once, few, many) or the class of an expanded clone, and some rows leave it out.

TRBJ1-4,NA,TRBV4-3,NA,TGCGCCAGCAGCCAAGATGAATTCGGGCACCTTCTCTCTTCAACTAATGAAAAACTGTTTTTT,CASSQDEFGHLLSSTNEKLFF
TRBJ1-5,NA,TRBV19,NA,TGTGCCAGTAGTATCCACAGTTTTGGCAATCAGCCCCAGCATTTT,CASSIHSFGNQPQHF
TRBJ2-1,TRBD2,TRBV27,NA,TGTGCCAGCAGCTCCGGGACTAGCGGATCCAATGAGCAGTTCTTC,CASSSGTSGSNEQFF
TRBJ1-5,NA,TRBV30,NA,TGTGCCTGGAGTCCGACAGGAATCTATAGCAATCAGCCCCAGCATTTT,CAWSPTGIYSNQPQHF
TRBJ2-7,TRBD1,TRBV15,NA,TGTGCCACCAGCGTAGGACAGGGGGGCTACGAGCAGTACTTC,CATSVGQGGYEQYF
TRBJ1-2,NA,TRBV5-8,NA,TGTGCCAGCAGCTTGGCCGCGGTGACCTATGGCTACACCTTC,CASSLAAVTYGYTF
TRBJ2-7,NA,TRBV5-4,NA,TGTGCCAGCAGCATTGACAGCTCCTACGAGCAGTACTTC,CASSIDSSYEQYF
TRBJ2-2,NA,TRBV6-4,few,TGTGCCAGCGGAAACCCGAGAGTTTATGAGAACACCGGGGAGCTGTTTTTT,CASGNPRVYENTGELFF
TRBJ1-4,TRBD1,TRBV6-5,NA,TGTGCCAGCAGCCTCACAGGGGGCGGCGAAAAACTGTTTTTT,CASSLTGGGEKLFF
TRBJ2-7,TRBD1,TRBV30,NA,TGTGCCTGGACCCAAACAGGGGAGCCCTCCTACGAGCAGTACTTC,CAWTQTGEPSYEQYF
TRBJ2-7,NA,TRBV4-1,NA,TGCGCCAGCAGCCAAGATAATGGAGAATCGAGCGAGCAGTACTTC,CASSQDNGESSEQYF
TRBJ1-1,TRBD1,TRBV6-1,NA,TGTGCCAGCAGTGAACACGCAGGGGGCTCTCCTGAAGCTTTCTTT,CASSEHAGGSPEAFF
TRBJ1-5,NA,TRBV7-3,few,TGTGCCAGCAGACCCGTGACAAGCAATCAGCCCCAGCATTTT,CASRPVTSNQPQHF
TRBJ2-1,TRBD2,TRBV12-5,NA,TGTGCTAGTGGTCTAGCGGGAGGGCCTAAGTATGAGCAGTTCTTC,CASGLAGGPKYEQFF
TRBJ2-7,TRBD1,TRBV13,large,TGTGCCAGCAGCTTAGGGGGGACAGGGAACTCCTACGAGCAGTACTTC,CASSLGGTGNSYEQYF
TRBJ1-1,NA,TRBV29-1,medium-sized,TGCAGCGTCGAACTCCAGGGAGGCCTCTTTACGAACACTGAAGCTTTCTTT,CSVELQGGLFTNTEAFF
TRBJ1-1,NA,TRBV28,once,TGTGCCAGCAGTTTCGTAGGGATGAACACTGAAGCTTTCTTT,CASSFVGMNTEAFF
TRBJ1-1,NA,TRBV28,NA,TGTGCCAGCAGTAGGGGGGCTGGTGAAGCTTTCTTT,CASSRGAGEAFF
TRBJ1-1,NA,TRBV19,few,TGTGCCAGTAGTATTGGGCCGGGCGAGGCTTTCTTT,CASSIGPGEAFF
TRBJ2-3,NA,TRBV6-4,few,TGTGCCAGCAGTGAGATGGGGGAACGAGATACGCAGTATTTT,CASSEMGERDTQYF
TRBJ2-3,TRBD2,TRBV9,NA,TGTGCCAGCAGCGTACCGTCTAGCGGGGGGCCGATCACAGATACGCAGTATTTT,CASSVPSSGGPITDTQYF
TRBJ2-1,NA,TRBV5-6,NA,TGTGCCAGCAGGTTTGGGGAAAATGAGCAGTTCTTC,CASRFGENEQFF
TRBJ1-1,NA,TRBV19,NA,TGTGCCAGTAGTATAGCCGGTTTGGGGGGTGAAGCTTTCTTT,CASSIAGLGGEAFF
TRBJ2-3,TRBD2,TRBV9,NA,TGTGCCAGCAGCCCAGGGGGGACTAGCGGGGGGGCAGCTGTATCGGATACGCAGTATTTT,CASSPGGTSGGAAVSDTQYF
TRBJ1-2,NA,TRBV2,NA,TGTGCCAGCAGTTCTGGACAGACCTATGGCTACACCTTC,CASSSGQTYGYTF
TRBJ1-2,NA,TRBV4-3,NA,TGCGCCAGCAGCCATCCGGCAACAGCGGGGCGGAATGGCTACACCTTC,CASSHPATAGRNGYTF
TRBJ2-3,TRBD2,TRBV18,NA,TGTGCCAGCTCACCGCCGACTAGCGGACTCACAGATACGCAGTATTTT,CASSPPTSGLTDTQYF
TRBJ1-1,NA,TRBV10-3,NA,TGTGCCATCAGTGCAGGGACCGAGGAAGCTTTCTTT,CAISAGTEEAFF
TRBJ1-6,NA,TRBV19,NA,TGTGCCAGTAGTATTTCCAGGGGTGGAAATTCACCCCTCCACTTT,CASSISRGGNSPLHF
TRBJ2-2,TRBD2,TRBV7-6,NA,TGTGCCAGCAGCCCGACCGTAGCGGGAGGGTATACCGGGGAGCTGTTTTTT,CASSPTVAGGYTGELFF
TRBJ1-2,TRBD1,TRBV28,once,TGTGCCAGCAGTCCCCACAGGGGGGTAGGCTACACCTTC,CASSPHRGVGYTF
TRBJ1-2,NA,TRBV7-9,NA,TGTGCCAGCAGCTCCCCCGAAGGGGAGAACGACTATGGCTACACCTTC,CASSSPEGENDYGYTF
TRBJ2-5,NA,TRBV11-2,NA,TGTGCCAGCAGCTTAGTAGAGGGAGGGGGGGAGACCCAGTACTTC,CASSLVEGGGETQYF
TRBJ2-7,NA,TRBV5-1,NA,TGCGCCAGCAGCTTGACGGGACGGTCCTACGAGCAGTACTTC,CASSLTGRSYEQYF
TRBJ1-2,TRBD1,TRBV5-6,NA,TGTGCCAGCAGCCAGGACAGGGGGATGGGCTATGGCTACACCTTC,CASSQDRGMGYGYTF
TRBJ2-1,NA,TRBV6-5,NA,TGTGCCAGCAGTTACTCAACTTTGGCAGGGGAGCAGTTCTTC,CASSYSTLAGEQFF
TRBJ1-3,NA,TRBV19,NA,TGTGCCAGTAGTCCTTGGGCGTCTGGAAACACCATATATTTT,CASSPWASGNTIYF
TRBJ1-5,NA,TRBV4-1,NA,TGCGCCAGCAGCCAAGGGGGCAGGAATCAGCCCCAGCATTTT,CASSQGGRNQPQHF
TRBJ1-1,NA,TRBV29-1,NA,TGCAGCGTTGAGGGGACCGGGACCAACACTGAAGCTTTCTTT,CSVEGTGTNTEAFF
TRBJ2-7,TRBD2,TRBV19,NA,TGTGCCAGTAGTCCGGGACTAGCGGTCTACGAGCAGTACTTC,CASSPGLAVYEQYF
TRBJ1-1,NA,TRBV4-2,NA,TGTGCCAGCAGCCAAGATCCCTCCGGTGGGGGTTTGAACACTGAAGCTTTCTTT,CASSQDPSGGGLNTEAFF
TRBJ1-2,NA,TRBV15,NA,TGTGCCACCAGCAGAGATCTCGGCATCGCTAACTATGGCTACACCTTC,CATSRDLGIANYGYTF
TRBJ1-1,NA,TRBV5-6,few,TGTGCCAGCAGCTATGGTACGGGGCTCGGCACTGAAGCTTTCTTT,CASSYGTGLGTEAFF
TRBJ1-1,NA,TRBV5-8,NA,TGTGCCAGCAGCTTGACAGATGGGGAGGACGAAGCTTTCTTT,CASSLTDGEDEAFF
TRBJ2-3,TRBD2,TRBV7-9,NA,TGTGCCAGCAGCCAACGGACTAGCGGGGCCGATACGCAGTATTTT,CASSQRTSGADTQYF
TRBJ2-1,TRBD2,TRBV7-9,once,TGTGCCAGCAGCTTAGCCTGGACTAGCCCATACAATGAGCAGTTCTTC,CASSLAWTSPYNEQFF
TRBJ1-5,NA,TRBV27,NA,TGTGCCAGCAGTTTGGGTAGCAATCAGCCCCAGCATTTT,CASSLGSNQPQHF
TRBJ2-7,NA,TRBV7-2,few,TGTGCCAGCAGTTGGGGTGGCTCCTACGAGCAGTACTTC,CASSWGGSYEQYF
TRBJ1-1,NA,TRBV11-2,NA,TGTGCCAGCAGCTTAGGGGCAGGGGAAATGAACACTGAAGCTTTCTTT,CASSLGAGEMNTEAFF
TRBJ2-7,NA,TRBV27,NA,TGTGCCAGCAGTCCCACAGCCTTACCCTCCTACGAGCAGTACTTC,CASSPTALPSYEQYF
TRBJ2-7,NA,TRBV7-9,few,TGTGCCAGCAGCCCCACCGCGGGTTCCGAGCAGTACTTC,CASSPTAGSEQYF
TRBJ2-1,NA,TRBV11-2,NA,TGTGCCAGCAGCTTAGGGAGCTCCTACAATGAGCAGTTCTTC,CASSLGSSYNEQFF
TRBJ1-2,NA,TRBV19,NA,TGTGCCAGTGGGGGACTAGGCTACACCTTC,CASGGLGYTF
TRBJ1-4,NA,TRBV5-6,NA,TGTGCCAGCAGCTTGGACAGGGTCAGAAAACTGTTTTTT,CASSLDRVRKLFF
TRBJ1-5,NA,TRBV7-9,NA,TGTGCCAGCAGTTCCCGGACAGATAATCAGCCCCAGCATTTT,CASSSRTDNQPQHF